The entry that follows covers one T cell receptor (beta chain) sequence. The sample comes from a study of blood T cell repertoires in COVID-19. About the research overall: COVID-19 samples from acute and convalescent phases originated in the United States, Italy and Spain. In each case, the material was cDNA or gDNA derived from T cells, B-cell-depleted T cells, or PBMCs.

The CDR3 has 16 amino acids. J gave up 3 bases and V 0 bases, and 6 bases lay outside the gene matches. The V gene's germline CDR1 is SNHLY and CDR2 FYNNEI. Followed over time, Seattle patients had been enrolled while infection was active. Authors' data handling: The assay estimated nucleated cells by amplifying reference gene primers. Method: immunoSEQ multiplex PCR; TCRdb's copy keeps in-frame clones and lacks some. V and J calls and clone size are those listed in that table; D and trimming were worked out from the DNA. Of roughly 410,000 clones in the sample, more than 70% were seen once. Sequenced material: peripheral blood. The gene calls are TRBV2 and TRBJ2-7; 9 bases map to TRBD2. The receptor was derived from a woman aged 60 to 75 with COVID-19, enrolled during active disease. CDR3 DNA sequence: TGTGCCAGCAGTGAAGCGGGGCGGGGGGGCCGCTACGAGCAGTACTTC. Its protein is CASSEAGRGGRYEQYF.